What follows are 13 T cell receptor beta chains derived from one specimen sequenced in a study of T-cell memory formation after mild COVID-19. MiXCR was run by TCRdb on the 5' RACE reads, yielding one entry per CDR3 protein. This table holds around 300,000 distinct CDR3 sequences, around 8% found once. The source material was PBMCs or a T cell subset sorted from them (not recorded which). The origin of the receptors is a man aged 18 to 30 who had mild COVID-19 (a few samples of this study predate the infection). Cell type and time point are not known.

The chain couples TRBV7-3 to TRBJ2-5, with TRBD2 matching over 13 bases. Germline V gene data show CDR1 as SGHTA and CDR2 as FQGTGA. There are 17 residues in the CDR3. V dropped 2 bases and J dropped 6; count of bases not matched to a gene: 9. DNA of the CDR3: TGTGCCAGCAGCTTAGGACTAGCGGGGGACCCCCGCCAGACCCAGTACTTC. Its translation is CASSLGLAGDPRQTQYF.

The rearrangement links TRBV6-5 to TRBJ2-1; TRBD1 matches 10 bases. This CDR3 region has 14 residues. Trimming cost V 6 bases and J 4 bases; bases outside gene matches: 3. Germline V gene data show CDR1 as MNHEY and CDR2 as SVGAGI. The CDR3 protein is CASSPDRGYNEQFF. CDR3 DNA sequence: TGTGCCAGCAGCCCGGACAGGGGGTACAATGAGCAGTTCTTC.

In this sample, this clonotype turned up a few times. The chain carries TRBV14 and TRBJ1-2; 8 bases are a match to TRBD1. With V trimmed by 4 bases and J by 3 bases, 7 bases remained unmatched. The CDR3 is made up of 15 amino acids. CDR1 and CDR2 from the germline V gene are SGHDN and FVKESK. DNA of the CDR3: TGTGCCAGCAGCCTCCGGACAGGGTGGGACTATGGCTACACCTTC. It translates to CASSLRTGWDYGYTF.

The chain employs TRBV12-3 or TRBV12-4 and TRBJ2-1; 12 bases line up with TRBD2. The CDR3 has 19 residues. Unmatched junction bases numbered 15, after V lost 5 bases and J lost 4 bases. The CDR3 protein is CASSVTVRTSGVGYNEQFF. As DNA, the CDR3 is TGTGCCAGCAGTGTGACAGTCAGGACTAGCGGGGTTGGTTACAATGAGCAGTTCTTC.

The CDR3 bases are TGTGCCAGCAGTCCCCCGAGGTACGGTATAGAGCAGTACGTC. It yields the protein CASSPPRYGIEQYV. The chain carries TRBV6-2 or TRBV6-3 and TRBJ2-7; no clear D. Between the trimmed V and J ends, which lost 5 bases and 7 bases, there was a span of 18 bases. Germline CDR1 MNHEY, CDR2 SVGEGT. The CDR3 consists of 14 residues.

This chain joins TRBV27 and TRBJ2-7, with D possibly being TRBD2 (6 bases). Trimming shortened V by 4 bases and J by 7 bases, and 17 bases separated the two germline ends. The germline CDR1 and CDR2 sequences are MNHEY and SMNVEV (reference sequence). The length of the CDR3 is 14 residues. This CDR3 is CASSSPGGVEEQYF. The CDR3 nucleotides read TGTGCCAGCAGTTCCCCAGGAGGGGTGGAAGAGCAGTACTTC.

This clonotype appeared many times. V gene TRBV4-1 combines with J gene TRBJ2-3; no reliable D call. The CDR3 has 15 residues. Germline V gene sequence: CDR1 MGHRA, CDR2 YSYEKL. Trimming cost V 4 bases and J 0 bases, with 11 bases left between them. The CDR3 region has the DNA TGCGCCAGCAGCCCAAGATACGTAAGCACAGATACGCAGTATTTT. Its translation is CASSPRYVSTDTQYF.

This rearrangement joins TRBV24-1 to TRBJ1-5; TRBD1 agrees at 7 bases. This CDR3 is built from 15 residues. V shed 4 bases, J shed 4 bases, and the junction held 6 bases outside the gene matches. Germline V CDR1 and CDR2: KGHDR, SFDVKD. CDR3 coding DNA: TGTGCCACCAGTGAACCACAGGGGCCGAATCAGCCCCAGCATTTT. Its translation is CATSEPQGPNQPQHF.

CDR3 region: CASSISYRGGSPLHF. The CDR3 nucleotides read TGTGCCAGCAGCATCTCCTACAGGGGAGGTTCACCCCTCCACTTT. This chain joins TRBV3-1 and TRBJ1-6, with 7 bases identical to TRBD1. The CDR3 runs 15 residues. V was pared by 5 bases and J by 9 bases, with 10 bases of the junction left unmatched. In germline, CDR1 is LGHDT, CDR2 YNNKEL (reference sequence).

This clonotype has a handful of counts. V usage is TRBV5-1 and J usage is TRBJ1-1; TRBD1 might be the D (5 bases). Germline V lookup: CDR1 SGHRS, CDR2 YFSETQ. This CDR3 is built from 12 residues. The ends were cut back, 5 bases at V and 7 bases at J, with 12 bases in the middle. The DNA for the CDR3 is TGCGCCAGCAGTCCGCGGGGCGTTGAAGCTTTCTTT. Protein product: CASSPRGVEAFF.

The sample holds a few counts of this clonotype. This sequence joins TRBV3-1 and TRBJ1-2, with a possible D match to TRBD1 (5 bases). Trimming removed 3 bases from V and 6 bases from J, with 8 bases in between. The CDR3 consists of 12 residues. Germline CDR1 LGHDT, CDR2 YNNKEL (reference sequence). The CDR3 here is CASSQQGNGYTF. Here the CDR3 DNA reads TGTGCCAGCAGCCAGCAGGGAAATGGCTACACCTTC.

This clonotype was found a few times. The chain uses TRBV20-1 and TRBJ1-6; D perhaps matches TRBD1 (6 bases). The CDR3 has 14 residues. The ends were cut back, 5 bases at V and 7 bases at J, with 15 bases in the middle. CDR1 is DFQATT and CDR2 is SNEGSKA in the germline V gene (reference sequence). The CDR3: CSARRDTTNSPLHF. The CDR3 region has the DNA TGCAGTGCTCGCCGGGACACAACGAATTCACCCCTCCACTTT.

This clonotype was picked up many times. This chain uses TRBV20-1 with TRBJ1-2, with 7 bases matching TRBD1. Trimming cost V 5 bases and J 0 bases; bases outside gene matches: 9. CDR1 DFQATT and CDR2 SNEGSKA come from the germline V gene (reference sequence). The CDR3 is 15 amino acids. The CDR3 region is CSAQEDGTANYGYTF. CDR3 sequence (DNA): TGCAGTGCTCAAGAGGATGGGACAGCTAACTATGGCTACACCTTC.